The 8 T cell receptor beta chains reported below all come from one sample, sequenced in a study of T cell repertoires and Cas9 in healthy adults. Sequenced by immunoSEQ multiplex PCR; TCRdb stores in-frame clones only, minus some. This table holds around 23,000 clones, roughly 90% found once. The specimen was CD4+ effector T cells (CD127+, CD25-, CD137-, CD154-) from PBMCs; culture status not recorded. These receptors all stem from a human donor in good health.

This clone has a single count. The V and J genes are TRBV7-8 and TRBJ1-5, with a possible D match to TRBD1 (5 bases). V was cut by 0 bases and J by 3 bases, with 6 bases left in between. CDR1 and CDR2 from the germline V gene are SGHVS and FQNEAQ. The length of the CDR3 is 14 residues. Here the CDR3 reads CASSLARVNQPQHF. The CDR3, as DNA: TGTGCCAGCAGCTTAGCCAGGGTCAATCAGCCCCAGCATTTT.

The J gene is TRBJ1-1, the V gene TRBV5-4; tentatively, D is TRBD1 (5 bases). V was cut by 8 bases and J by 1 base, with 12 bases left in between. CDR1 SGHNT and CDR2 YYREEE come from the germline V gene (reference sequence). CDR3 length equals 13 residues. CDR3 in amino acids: CASRWQGNTEAFF. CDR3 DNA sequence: TGTGCCAGTAGGTGGCAGGGGAACACTGAAGCTTTCTTT.

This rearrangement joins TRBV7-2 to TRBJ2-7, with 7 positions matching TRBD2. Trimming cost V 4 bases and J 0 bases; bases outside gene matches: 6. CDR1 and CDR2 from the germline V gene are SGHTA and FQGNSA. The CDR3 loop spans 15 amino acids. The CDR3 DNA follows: TGTGCCAGCAGCTCCGGGACGGGGGGCTCCTACGAGCAGTACTTC. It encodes CASSSGTGGSYEQYF.

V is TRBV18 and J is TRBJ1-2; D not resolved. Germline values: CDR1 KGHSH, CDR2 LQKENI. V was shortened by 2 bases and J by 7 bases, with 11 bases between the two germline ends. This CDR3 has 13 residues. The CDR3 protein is CASSPTQEGGYTF. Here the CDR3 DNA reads TGTGCCAGCTCACCAACCCAGGAAGGTGGCTACACCTTC.

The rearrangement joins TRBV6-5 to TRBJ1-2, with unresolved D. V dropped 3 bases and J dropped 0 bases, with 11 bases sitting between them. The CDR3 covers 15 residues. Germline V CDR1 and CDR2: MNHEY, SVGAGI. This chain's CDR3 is CASSYRPEANYGYTF. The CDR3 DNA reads TGTGCCAGCAGTTATCGGCCGGAAGCTAACTATGGCTACACCTTC.

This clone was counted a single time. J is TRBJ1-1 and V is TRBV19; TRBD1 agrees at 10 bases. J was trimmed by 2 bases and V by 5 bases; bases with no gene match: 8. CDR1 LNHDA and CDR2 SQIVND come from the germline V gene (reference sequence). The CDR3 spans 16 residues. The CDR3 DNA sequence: TGTGCCAGTAGTTCCAGACAGGGGGCCTCTAACACTGAAGCTTTCTTT. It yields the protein CASSSRQGASNTEAFF.

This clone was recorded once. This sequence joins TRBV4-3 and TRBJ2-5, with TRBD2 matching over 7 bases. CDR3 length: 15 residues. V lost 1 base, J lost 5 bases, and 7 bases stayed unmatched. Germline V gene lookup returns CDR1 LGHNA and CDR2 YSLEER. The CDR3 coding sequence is TGCGCCAGCAGCCAAGGGCGCGGGAGAGGGGAGACCCAGTACTTC. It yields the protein CASSQGRGRGETQYF.

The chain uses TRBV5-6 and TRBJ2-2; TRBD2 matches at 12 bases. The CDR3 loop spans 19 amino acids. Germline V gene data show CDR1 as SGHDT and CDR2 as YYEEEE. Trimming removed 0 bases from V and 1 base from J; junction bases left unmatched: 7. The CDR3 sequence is CASSLEGLAGSLNTGELFF. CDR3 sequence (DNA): TGTGCCAGCAGCTTGGAGGGACTAGCGGGTTCCCTGAACACCGGGGAGCTGTTTTTT.